This T cell receptor beta chain was found in a study of T cells in Graves' hyperthyroidism and ophthalmopathy. This clonotype has just a few counts. Reasons for excluding patients were uncontrolled infection, other autoimmune disease, pregnancy or lactation. Amplified regions were TCR beta CDR3 sequences from RNA transcripts. The TCR CDR3 first-round RT-PCR relied on the HTBI primer set. TCRdb recomputed calls from the multiplex PCR reads with MiXCR, one row per CDR3 protein. The table records 100,000 to 130,000 distinct CDR3 sequences, around a sixth of them present only once. The V gene lost 3 bases and the J gene lost 4 bases, with 9 bases spanning the gap. Germline V gene sequence: CDR1 KGHDR, CDR2 SFDVKD. This CDR3 is built from 15 residues.

This sequence originates from a woman aged 50 to 65 with Graves' hyperthyroidism. V gene TRBV24-1 combines with J gene TRBJ2-6; perhaps D is TRBD1 or TRBD2 (6 bases each). The source material was blood. CDR3 amino acids: CATSDRGAGANVLTF. As DNA, the CDR3 is TGTGCCACCAGTGATAGGGGGGCAGGGGCCAACGTCCTGACTTTC.